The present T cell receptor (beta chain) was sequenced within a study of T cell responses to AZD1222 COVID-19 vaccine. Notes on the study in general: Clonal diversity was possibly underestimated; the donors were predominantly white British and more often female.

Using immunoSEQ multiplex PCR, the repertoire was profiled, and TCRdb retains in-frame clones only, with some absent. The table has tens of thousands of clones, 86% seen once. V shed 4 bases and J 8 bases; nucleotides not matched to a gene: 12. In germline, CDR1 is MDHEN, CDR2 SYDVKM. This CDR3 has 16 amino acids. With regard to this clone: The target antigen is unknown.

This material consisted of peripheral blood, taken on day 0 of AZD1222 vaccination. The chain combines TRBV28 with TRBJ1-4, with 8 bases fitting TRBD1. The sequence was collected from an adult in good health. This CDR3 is CASSSPLGTGVEKLFF. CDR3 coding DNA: TGTGCCAGCAGTTCACCCCTCGGGACAGGTGTAGAAAAACTGTTTTTT. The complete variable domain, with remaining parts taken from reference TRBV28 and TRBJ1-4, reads DVKVTQSSRYLVKRTGEKVFLECVQDMDHENMFWYRQDPGLGLRLIYFSYDVKMKEKGDIPEGYSVSREKKERFSLILESASTNQTSMYLCASSSPLGTGVEKLFFGSGTQLSVL.